The T cell receptor beta chain under discussion was sequenced for a study of blood T cell repertoires in COVID-19. On the study more broadly: Sample material is recorded as cDNA or gDNA derived from T cells, B-cell-depleted T cells, or PBMCs.

The repertoire was sequenced with immunoSEQ multiplex PCR; TCRdb's copy has only in-frame clones and lacks some. The sample has 95,000 to 150,000 clones, around 89% seen once. Germline V gene data show CDR1 as KGHSH and CDR2 as LQKENI. V lost 6 bases and J lost 4, with 12 bases in between. This CDR3 spans 13 amino acids. Recruited during active infection, patients (from Seattle) were subsequently followed longitudinally. The receptor was derived from a woman aged 60-75 years with COVID-19, enrolled during active disease. This chain uses TRBV18 with TRBJ1-2, with D tentatively TRBD1 (5 bases). The sample consisted of peripheral blood. CDR3: CASSADRVYGYTF. CDR3 nucleotide sequence: TGTGCCAGCTCGGCCGACAGAGTCTATGGCTACACCTTC.